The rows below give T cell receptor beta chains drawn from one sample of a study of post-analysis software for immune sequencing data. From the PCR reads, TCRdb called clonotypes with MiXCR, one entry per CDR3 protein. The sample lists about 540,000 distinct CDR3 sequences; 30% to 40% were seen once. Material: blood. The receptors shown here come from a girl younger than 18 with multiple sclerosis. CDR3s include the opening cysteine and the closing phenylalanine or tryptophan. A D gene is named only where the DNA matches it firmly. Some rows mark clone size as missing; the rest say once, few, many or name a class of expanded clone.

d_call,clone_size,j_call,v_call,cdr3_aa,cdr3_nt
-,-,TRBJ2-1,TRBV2,CASSEVVMQFF,TGTGCCAGCAGTGAGGTAGTCATGCAGTTCTTC
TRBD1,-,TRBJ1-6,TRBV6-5,CASSSSQTGGSGPYNSPLHF,TGTGCCAGCAGTTCGTCCCAGACAGGGGGTAGTGGCCCCTATAATTCACCCCTCCACTTT
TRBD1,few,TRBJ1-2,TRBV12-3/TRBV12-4,CASSWTGLGYGYTF,TGTGCCAGCAGTTGGACAGGGCTAGGCTATGGCTACACCTTC
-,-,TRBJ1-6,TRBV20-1,CSARGPGDNSPLHF,TGCAGTGCCAGAGGCCCCGGGGATAATTCACCCCTCCACTTT
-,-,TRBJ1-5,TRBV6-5,CASSSTGNRAQPQHF,TGTGCCAGCAGCTCCACAGGGAATAGGGCCCAGCCCCAGCATTTT
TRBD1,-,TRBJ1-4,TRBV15,CATSRGLQGGNEKLFF,TGTGCCACCAGCAGAGGATTACAGGGGGGTAATGAAAAACTGTTTTTT
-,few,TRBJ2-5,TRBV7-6,CASSLPYRVQETQYF,TGTGCCAGCAGCTTACCTTACAGGGTTCAAGAGACCCAGTACTTC
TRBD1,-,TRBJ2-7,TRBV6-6,CASLRDRAHEQYF,TGTGCCAGCCTTCGGGACAGGGCCCACGAGCAGTACTTC
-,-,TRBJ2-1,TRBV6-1,CASSEAAGLTYNEQFF,TGTGCCAGCAGTGAAGCGGCGGGCTTGACATACAATGAGCAGTTCTTC
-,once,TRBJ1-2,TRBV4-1,CASSPPGVYGYTF,TGCGCCAGCAGCCCCCCCGGAGTCTATGGCTACACCTTC
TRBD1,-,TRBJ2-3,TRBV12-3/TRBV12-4,CASSAKTGVGTDTQYF,TGTGCCAGCAGTGCAAAGACAGGGGTGGGCACAGATACGCAGTATTTT
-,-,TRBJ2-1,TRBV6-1,CASSEAMNNEQFF,TGTGCCAGCAGTGAAGCTATGAATAATGAGCAGTTCTTC
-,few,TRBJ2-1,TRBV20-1,CSATKEPFIRATEQFF,TGCAGTGCGACTAAGGAGCCCTTTATCAGGGCCACTGAGCAGTTCTTC
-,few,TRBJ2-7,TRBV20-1,CSAGGRGHYEQYF,TGCAGTGCAGGGGGGAGGGGACACTACGAGCAGTACTTC
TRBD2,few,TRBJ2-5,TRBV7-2,CASSLSLAGVLKTQYF,TGTGCCAGCAGCTTATCGCTAGCGGGGGTCTTAAAGACCCAGTACTTC
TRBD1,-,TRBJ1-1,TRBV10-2,CASSESRGDAEAFF,TGCGCCAGCAGTGAGTCCAGGGGGGATGCTGAAGCTTTCTTT
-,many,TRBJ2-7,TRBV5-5,CASSLQGLYEQYF,TGTGCCAGCAGCTTGCAGGGGCTCTACGAGCAGTACTTC
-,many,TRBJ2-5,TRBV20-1,CSAPGRPMETQYF,TGCAGTGCCCCGGGCAGACCGATGGAGACCCAGTACTTC
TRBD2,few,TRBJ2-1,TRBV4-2,CASSQDLAGSYNEQFF,TGTGCCAGCAGCCAAGACCTAGCGGGCTCCTACAATGAGCAGTTCTTC
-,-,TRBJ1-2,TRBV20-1,CSARGLGGIGYTF,TGCAGTGCTAGAGGTCTCGGGGGGATCGGCTACACCTTC
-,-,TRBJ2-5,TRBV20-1,CSASYPQSGDQETQYF,TGCAGTGCCAGCTACCCTCAATCAGGAGACCAAGAGACCCAGTACTTC
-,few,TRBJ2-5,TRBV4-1,CASSQEAAQETQYF,TGCGCCAGCAGCCAAGAGGCAGCCCAAGAGACCCAGTACTTC